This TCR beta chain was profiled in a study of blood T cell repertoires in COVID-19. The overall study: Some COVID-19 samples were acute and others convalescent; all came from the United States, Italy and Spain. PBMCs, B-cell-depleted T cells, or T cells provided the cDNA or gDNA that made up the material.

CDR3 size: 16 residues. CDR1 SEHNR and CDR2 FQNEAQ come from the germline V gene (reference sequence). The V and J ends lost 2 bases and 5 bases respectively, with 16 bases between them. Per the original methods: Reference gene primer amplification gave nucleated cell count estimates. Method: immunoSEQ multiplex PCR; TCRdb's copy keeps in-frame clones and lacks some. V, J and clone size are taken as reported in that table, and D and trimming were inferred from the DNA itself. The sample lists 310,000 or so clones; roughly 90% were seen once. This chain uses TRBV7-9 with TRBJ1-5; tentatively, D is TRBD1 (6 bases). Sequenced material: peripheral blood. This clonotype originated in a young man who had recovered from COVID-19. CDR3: CASSLKGATGDQPQHF. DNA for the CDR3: TGTGCCAGCAGCTTAAAAGGTGCGACAGGAGATCAGCCCCAGCATTTT.